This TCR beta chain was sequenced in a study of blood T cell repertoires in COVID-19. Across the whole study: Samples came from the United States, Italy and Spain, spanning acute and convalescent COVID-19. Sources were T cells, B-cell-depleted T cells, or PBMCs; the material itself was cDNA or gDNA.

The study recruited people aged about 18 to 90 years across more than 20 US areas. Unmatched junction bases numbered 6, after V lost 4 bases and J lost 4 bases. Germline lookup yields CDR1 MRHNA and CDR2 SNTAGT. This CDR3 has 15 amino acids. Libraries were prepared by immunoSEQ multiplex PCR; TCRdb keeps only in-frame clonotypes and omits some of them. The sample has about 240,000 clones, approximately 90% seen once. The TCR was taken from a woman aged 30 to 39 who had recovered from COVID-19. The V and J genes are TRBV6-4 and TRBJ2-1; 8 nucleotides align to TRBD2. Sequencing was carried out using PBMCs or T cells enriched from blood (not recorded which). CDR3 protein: CASSVIAGSYNEQFF. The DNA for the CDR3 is TGTGCCAGCAGTGTCATAGCGGGGTCTTACAATGAGCAGTTCTTC.